These 17 T cell receptor beta chains were all obtained from the same sample, sequenced in a study of CD8+CD57+ T cells in acquired aplastic anemia. TCR beta VDJ and CDR3 profiling used genomic DNA as template. TCRdb re-derived calls from the reads in MiXCR, one entry per CDR3 protein. The data contain under 200,000 distinct CDR3 sequences, roughly 43% of them singletons. In patients chosen for sequencing, flow cytometry had shown CD8+CD57+ cell expansion. What was sequenced was sorted CD4+, CD8+, or CD8+CD57+ T cells (not recorded which) from PBMCs. Receptors were obtained from a human donor with aplastic anemia.

This clonotype was counted a few times. The CDR3 spells CSVIQGGGTQYF. CDR3 nucleotides: TGCAGCGTTATACAGGGTGGGGGGACCCAGTACTTC. V and J are TRBV29-1 and TRBJ2-5; possible D gene TRBD1, 6 bases. Germline V gene data show CDR1 as SQVTM and CDR2 as ANQGSEA. This CDR3 has 12 residues. V lost 5 bases, J lost 7 bases, and 14 bases lay in between.

The V and J genes are TRBV12-3 or TRBV12-4 and TRBJ1-1, with unresolved D. The CDR3 spans 13 residues. V was cut by 3 bases and J by 4 bases, with 9 bases left in between. The CDR3 protein is CASSLKIITEAFF. The CDR3 DNA reads as TGTGCCAGCAGTTTGAAGATAATCACTGAAGCTTTCTTT.

This clonotype was seen ten or more times. This chain connects TRBV7-2 to TRBJ2-5; weak D call: TRBD2 (6 bases). Per the germline V gene, CDR1 is SGHTA and CDR2 is FQGNSA. The V and J ends lost 3 bases and 0 bases respectively, with 14 bases between them. This CDR3 is 16 amino acids long. CDR3 sequence (DNA): TGTGCCAGCAGCTTTCAGAAGCGGGTATACCAAGAGACCCAGTACTTC. Translating gives CASSFQKRVYQETQYF.

This clonotype has at least ten counts. The chain joins TRBV5-4 to TRBJ2-5; 8 bases match TRBD2. Losses at the gene ends were 4 bases for V and 1 base for J; bases not matched to a gene: 9. The germline CDR1 and CDR2 sequences are SGHNT and YYREEE (reference sequence). This CDR3 contains 16 residues. The CDR3 region has the DNA TGTGCCAGCAGCCAAGGAGTTAGCGGGGTCCAAGAGACCCAGTACTTC. Translation: CASSQGVSGVQETQYF.

The chain employs TRBV20-1 and TRBJ2-5, with 11 nucleotides matching TRBD2. Germline V CDR1 and CDR2: DFQATT, SNEGSKA (reference sequence). V shed 0 bases, J shed 6 bases, and the junction held 12 bases outside the gene matches. CDR3 length equals 17 residues. CDR3: CSARDSGGVAGAKTQYF. The CDR3 DNA is TGCAGTGCTAGAGATAGCGGGGGGGTAGCGGGAGCAAAGACCCAGTACTTC.

This clonotype was found many times. The rearrangement uses TRBV6-5 and TRBJ2-3; TRBD1 aligns across 7 bases. Trimming at V came to 2 bases and at J to 3 bases, leaving 5 bases not matched to a gene. CDR3 size: 15 residues. Germline loops: CDR1 MNHEY, CDR2 SVGAGI. The CDR3 loop is CASSYPGQVTDTQYF. The CDR3 region has the DNA TGTGCCAGCAGTTACCCCGGACAGGTAACAGATACGCAGTATTTT.

This sequence joins TRBV4-2 and TRBJ1-5; TRBD1 matches at 9 bases. V lost 8 bases, J lost 4 bases, and 18 bases stayed unmatched. The CDR3 consists of 18 residues. CDR1 LGHNA and CDR2 YNFKEQ come from the germline V gene. CDR3 in DNA: TGTGCCAGCTCACCAACGACAGGGGGGAAGGGAAGTAATCAGCCCCAGCATTTT. Translation gives CASSPTTGGKGSNQPQHF.

With regard to this clonotype: A read error may explain this, as a much larger clone is one base away. V is TRBV5-4 and J is TRBJ1-1; tentatively, D is TRBD1 (5 bases). Germline V gives CDR1 SGHNT, CDR2 YYREEE (reference sequence). This CDR3 is 13 amino acids long. Here the CDR3 reads CASSFHKDTGAFF. The CDR3 DNA reads TGTGCCAGCAGCTTCCACAAGGACACTGGAGCTTTCTTT.

This clonotype was seen many times. The chain employs TRBV5-1 and TRBJ2-7; D not resolved. Germline-derived CDR1 and CDR2 are SGHRS and YFSETQ. Between the trimmed V and J ends, which lost 1 base and 4 bases, there was a span of 6 bases. The CDR3 extends over 12 amino acids. CDR3 nucleotide sequence: TGCGCCAGCAGCTTGACAGTTTACGAGCAGTACTTC. Translation gives CASSLTVYEQYF.

The CDR3 loop is CASSHPPGTSGKAGSYEQYF. CDR3 nucleotides: TGCGCCAGCAGCCACCCCCCCGGGACTAGCGGGAAAGCGGGCTCCTACGAGCAGTACTTC. This chain joins TRBV4-1 and TRBJ2-7, with 13 bases matching TRBD2. Germline CDR1 is MGHRA and CDR2 is YSYEKL. This CDR3 region has 20 residues. V was clipped by 3 bases and J by 0 bases; unmatched bases: 14.

This clonotype was seen a single time. The chain links TRBV7-2 to TRBJ2-7; no definite D call. CDR1 SGHTA and CDR2 FQGNSA come from the germline V gene. Trimming took 5 bases from V and 3 from J, leaving 11 bases between them. This CDR3 has 13 amino acids. The CDR3 loop reads CASSQNRLYEQYF. Here the CDR3 DNA reads TGTGCCAGCAGCCAGAACAGACTCTACGAGCAGTACTTC. The complete variable domain, with remaining parts taken from reference TRBV7-2 and TRBJ2-7, reads GAGVSQSPSNKVTEKGKDVELRCDPISGHTALYWYRQSLGQGLEFLIYFQGNSAPDKSGLPSDRFSAERTGGSVSTLTIQRTQQEDSAVYLCASSQNRLYEQYFGPGTRLTVT.

This clonotype showed up just a few times. The chain employs TRBV7-2 and TRBJ2-1; no firm D call. The V end was cut by 5 bases, the J end by 2 bases, with 10 bases between. This CDR3 comprises 14 residues. Germline V CDR1 and CDR2: SGHTA, FQGNSA. CDR3: CASSTWTAYNEQFF. CDR3 DNA sequence: TGTGCCAGCAGCACCTGGACCGCCTACAATGAGCAGTTCTTC. Using reference TRBV7-2 and TRBJ2-1 for the parts outside the CDR3, the full variable domain is GAGVSQSPSNKVTEKGKDVELRCDPISGHTALYWYRQSLGQGLEFLIYFQGNSAPDKSGLPSDRFSAERTGGSVSTLTIQRTQQEDSAVYLCASSTWTAYNEQFFGPGTRLTVL.

This clonotype was found a few times. The CDR3 region is CASSLGPDSSYEQYF. The CDR3 DNA reads as TGTGCCAGCAGCTTAGGACCCGACAGTTCCTACGAGCAGTACTTC. The chain links TRBV7-6 to TRBJ2-7, with a tentative D call TRBD1 (5 bases). The germline V and J ends were trimmed by 1 base and 1 base, with 11 bases remaining between them. The CDR3 sequence is 15 residues long. Germline assignment: CDR1 SGHVS and CDR2 FNYEAQ. Using reference TRBV7-6 and TRBJ2-7 for the parts outside the CDR3, the full variable domain is GAGVSQSPRYKVTKRGQDVALRCDPISGHVSLYWYRQALGQGPEFLTYFNYEAQQDKSGLPNDRFSAERPEGSISTLTIQRTEQRDSAMYRCASSLGPDSSYEQYFGPGTRLTVT.

This sequence joins TRBV6-9 and TRBJ1-2; D ambiguous. CDR3 length: 13 amino acids. Trimming stripped 8 bases from V and 4 bases from J, with 14 bases between. Germline CDR1 MNHGY, CDR2 SVAAGI. The CDR3 spells CASAVWEGYGYTF. CDR3 sequence (DNA): TGTGCCAGCGCCGTATGGGAGGGCTATGGCTACACCTTC.

The chain employs TRBV19 and TRBJ2-2; 13 nucleotides line up with TRBD2. The CDR3 has 15 amino acids. Germline V CDR1 and CDR2: LNHDA, SQIVND (reference sequence). V lost 5 bases, J lost 6 bases, and 3 bases stayed unmatched. The CDR3 region has the DNA TGTGCCAGTAGTTCGGGACTAGCGGGGTCCGGGGAGCTGTTTTTT. Protein sequence: CASSSGLAGSGELFF.

The V gene is TRBV6-2 or TRBV6-3, the J gene TRBJ1-5; 9 positions agree with TRBD1. This CDR3 is 14 amino acids long. With V trimmed by 6 bases and J by 6 bases, 6 bases remained unmatched. Germline CDR1 is MNHEY and CDR2 is SVGEGT. The CDR3: CASRPGQGGQPQHF. Here the CDR3 DNA reads TGTGCCAGCAGGCCGGGACAGGGAGGTCAGCCCCAGCATTTT.

This clonotype was counted at least ten times. This chain uses TRBV6-1 with TRBJ1-5, with 8 bases aligning to TRBD1. CDR3 length equals 15 residues. Per germline, CDR1 MNHNS and CDR2 SASEGT. With 5 bases clipped from V and 9 bases from J, the junction kept 12 bases outside the gene matches. CDR3 in amino acids: CASSPRDRSYSPQHF. DNA of the CDR3: TGTGCCAGCAGTCCACGGGACAGGAGTTATTCGCCCCAGCATTTT.